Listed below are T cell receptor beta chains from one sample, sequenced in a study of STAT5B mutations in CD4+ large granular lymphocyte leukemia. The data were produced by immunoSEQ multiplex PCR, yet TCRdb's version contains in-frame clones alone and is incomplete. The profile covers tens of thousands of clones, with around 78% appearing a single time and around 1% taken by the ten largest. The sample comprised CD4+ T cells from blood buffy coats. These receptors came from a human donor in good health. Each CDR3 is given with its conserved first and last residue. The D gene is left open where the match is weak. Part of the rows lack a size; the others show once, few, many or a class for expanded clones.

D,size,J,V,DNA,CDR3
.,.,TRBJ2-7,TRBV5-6,TGTGCCAGCAGCTTAGACGCAAGGCCGGGCTCCTACGAGCAGTACTTC,CASSLDARPGSYEQYF
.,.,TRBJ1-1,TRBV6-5,TGTGCCAGCAGTGTGAATATGAACACTGAAGCTTTCTTT,CASSVNMNTEAFF
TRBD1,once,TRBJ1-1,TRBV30,TGTGCCTGGAGGACAGGGTTGGACACTGAAGCTTTCTTT,CAWRTGLDTEAFF
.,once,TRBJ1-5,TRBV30,TGTGCCTGGAGTGTGGACGGGAATCAGCCCCAGCATTTT,CAWSVDGNQPQHF
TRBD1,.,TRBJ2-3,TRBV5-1,TGCGCCAGCACCTTGGGACAGGGCACAGATACGCAGTATTTT,CASTLGQGTDTQYF
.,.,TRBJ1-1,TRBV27,TGTGCCAGCAGTACCGAATGGCAGACTGAAGCTTTCTTT,CASSTEWQTEAFF
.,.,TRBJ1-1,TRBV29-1,TGCAGCGTTCGGAAGACTATAGACACTGAAGCTTTCTTT,CSVRKTIDTEAFF
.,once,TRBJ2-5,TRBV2,TGTGCCAGCAGTGAAGTTTTACAGATTGCCGAGACCCAGTACTTC,CASSEVLQIAETQYF
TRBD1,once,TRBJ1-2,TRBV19,TGTGCCAGTAGTAGGAGGACAGGGGAGAACTATGGCTACACCTTC,CASSRRTGENYGYTF
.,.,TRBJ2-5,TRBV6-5,TGTGCCAGCAGTTACGGGGGGGCAGGGGAGACCCAGTACTTC,CASSYGGAGETQYF
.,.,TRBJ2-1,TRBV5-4,TGTGCCAGCAGCAGCTCTCCAATCTACAATGAGCAGTTCTTC,CASSSSPIYNEQFF
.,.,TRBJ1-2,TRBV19,TGTGCCAGTAGTATACCCCCCGGAATACGGGAGGGGGATGGCTACACCTTC,CASSIPPGIREGDGYTF
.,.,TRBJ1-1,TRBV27,TGTGCCAGCACCCTGAATGGGGCGTACACTGAAGCTTTCTTT,CASTLNGAYTEAFF
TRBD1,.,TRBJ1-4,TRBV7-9,TGTGCCAGCAGCTTGGGAGACAGGGGTTTTGAAAAACTGTTTTTT,CASSLGDRGFEKLFF
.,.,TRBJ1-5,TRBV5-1,TGCGCCAGCAGCTTGGGAATGAGGGGGGGCAATCAGCCCCAGCATTTT,CASSLGMRGGNQPQHF
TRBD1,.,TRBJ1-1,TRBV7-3,TGTGCCAGCAGCAGGACAGGGGGCGCGACCAGCACTGAAGCTTTCTTT,CASSRTGGATSTEAFF
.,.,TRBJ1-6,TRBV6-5,TGTGCCAGCAGTAACCGGGACGTAAATTCACCCCTCCACTTT,CASSNRDVNSPLHF
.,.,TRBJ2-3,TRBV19,TGTGCCAGTCAGGCAGATACGCAGTATTTT,CASQADTQYF
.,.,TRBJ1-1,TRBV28,TGTGCCAGCAGTTTACGGCGAGACACTGAAGCTTTCTTT,CASSLRRDTEAFF
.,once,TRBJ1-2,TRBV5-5,TGTGCCAGCGAAGGAAACTATGGCTACACCTTC,CASEGNYGYTF
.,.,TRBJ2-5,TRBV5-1,TGCGCCAGCAGCTCGATGGGAGAGACCCAGTACTTC,CASSSMGETQYF
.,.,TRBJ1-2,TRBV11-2,TGTGCCAGCAGCTTATGGCAGGATACTAACTATGGCTACACCTTC,CASSLWQDTNYGYTF
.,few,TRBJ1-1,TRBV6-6,TGTGCCAGCAGTTACGGGGACACTGAAGCTTTCTTT,CASSYGDTEAFF
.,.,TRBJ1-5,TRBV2,TGTGCCAGCAGTGGGGGGACGGCGGTAGGCAATCAGCCCCAGCATTTT,CASSGGTAVGNQPQHF
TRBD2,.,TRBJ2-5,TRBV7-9,TGTGCCAGCAGCTTAGCGCTTAGCGGGGGCCAGCCCCAGTACTTC,CASSLALSGGQPQYF
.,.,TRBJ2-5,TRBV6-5,TGTGCCAGCAGCCGGGCCGGTGGTACGAGAGAGACCCAGTACTTC,CASSRAGGTRETQYF
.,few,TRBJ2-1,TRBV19,TGTGCCAGTAGTATAAGCGGACCTCGGGGCCTGCAGTTCTTC,CASSISGPRGLQFF
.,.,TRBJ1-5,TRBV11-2,TGTGCCACCAGCGGGGGTCCCAATCAGCCCCAGCATTTT,CATSGGPNQPQHF
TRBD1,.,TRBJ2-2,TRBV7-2,TGTGCCAGCAGCTTAAGGACAGGCTTTCCCGGGGAGCTGTTTTTT,CASSLRTGFPGELFF
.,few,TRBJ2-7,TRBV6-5,TGTGCCAGCAGTCTCGGGAGAATGGGCGAGCAGTACTTC,CASSLGRMGEQYF
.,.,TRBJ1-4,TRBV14,TGTGCCAGCAGCCCCCGAGTCTCTGCAACTAATGAAAAACTGTTTTTT,CASSPRVSATNEKLFF
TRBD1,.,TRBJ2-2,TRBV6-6,TGTGCCAGCAGTTCTACAGGGGGGCACACCGGGGAGCTGTTTTTT,CASSSTGGHTGELFF
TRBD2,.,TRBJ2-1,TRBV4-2,TGTGCCAGCAGCCCCGGGGTTTCAGCGGGAGTATCCTACAATGAGCAGTTCTTC,CASSPGVSAGVSYNEQFF
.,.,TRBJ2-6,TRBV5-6,TGTGCCAGCAGCTCGACAGGTCATGGGGCCAACGTCCTGACTTTC,CASSSTGHGANVLTF
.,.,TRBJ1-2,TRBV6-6,TGTGCCAGCAGTTACGGGACCTCGTCAGGCTACACCTTC,CASSYGTSSGYTF
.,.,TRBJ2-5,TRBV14,TGTGCCAGTCCTGATGGCCTTTGGAGAGAGACCCAGTACTTC,CASPDGLWRETQYF
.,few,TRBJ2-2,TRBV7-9,TGTGCCAGCAGCCTAAGTACCGGGGAGCTGTTTTTT,CASSLSTGELFF
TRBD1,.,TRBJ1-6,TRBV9,TGTGCCAGCAGCGCGGACAGGACTTCTTCACCCCTCCACTTT,CASSADRTSSPLHF
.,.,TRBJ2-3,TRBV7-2,TGTGCCAGCAGCTTAACGCCCTCAAATACGCAGTATTTT,CASSLTPSNTQYF
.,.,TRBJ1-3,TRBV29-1,TGCAGCGTACTCAGGAACTCTGGAAACACCATATATTTT,CSVLRNSGNTIYF
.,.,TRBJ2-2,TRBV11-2,TGTGCCAGCAGCTTTCTAGCGAGTTTAAGCGGGGAGCTGTTTTTT,CASSFLASLSGELFF
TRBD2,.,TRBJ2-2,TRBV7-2,TGTGCCAGCAGCTTAGGTCGGGGGGTAATGACCGGGGAGCTGTTTTTT,CASSLGRGVMTGELFF
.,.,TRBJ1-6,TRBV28,TGTGCCAGCAGTTTAAGGCTCCGGGTAGGAATTGTTTCACCCCTCCACTTT,CASSLRLRVGIVSPLHF
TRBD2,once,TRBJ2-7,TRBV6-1,TGTGCCAGCAGGGAGACCGGGGGGGGCGAGCAGTACTTC,CASRETGGGEQYF
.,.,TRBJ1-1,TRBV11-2,TGTGCCAGCAGCTTAGATCAGGTCGGGGTTCGAAGCACTGAAGCTTTCTTT,CASSLDQVGVRSTEAFF
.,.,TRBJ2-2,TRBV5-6,TGTGCCAGCAGCCTAAACAGGAACACCGGGGAGCTGTTTTTT,CASSLNRNTGELFF
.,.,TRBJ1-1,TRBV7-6,TGTGCCAGCAGCTTAGGAGCCAGGGGCACTGAAGCTTTCTTT,CASSLGARGTEAFF
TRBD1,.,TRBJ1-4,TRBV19,TGTGCCAGTAGTCCCCGGACAGGGGAGCCAACTAATGAAAAACTGTTTTTT,CASSPRTGEPTNEKLFF
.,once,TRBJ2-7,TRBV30,TGTGCCTGGAGTGTACCCGGGATAGTCCACGAGCAGTACTTC,CAWSVPGIVHEQYF
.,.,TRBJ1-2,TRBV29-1,TGCAGCGTTGAAGATAACCCCCGTACGGGGGGCTACACCTTC,CSVEDNPRTGGYTF
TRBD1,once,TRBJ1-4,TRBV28,TGTGCCAGCAGTTCACAGGGGGTTGATGAAAAACTGTTTTTT,CASSSQGVDEKLFF
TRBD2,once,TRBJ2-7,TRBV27,TGTGCCAGCAGCTCGCTAGCGGGGGCCGCCTACGAGCAGTACTTC,CASSSLAGAAYEQYF
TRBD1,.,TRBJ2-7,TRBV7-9,TGTGCCAGCAGGGGACAGGGTCTGGGCTATGACGAGCAGTACTTC,CASRGQGLGYDEQYF
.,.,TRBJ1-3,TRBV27,TGTGCCAGCAGTCGGTCGGGGGAGCTCGGAAACACCATATATTTT,CASSRSGELGNTIYF
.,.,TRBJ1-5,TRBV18,TGTGCCAGCTCACCGGCAGGGGATCAGCCCCAGCATTTT,CASSPAGDQPQHF
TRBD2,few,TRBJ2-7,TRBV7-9,TGTGCCAGCAGCTTAGGGACTAGCGGTAGCTACGAGCAGTACTTC,CASSLGTSGSYEQYF
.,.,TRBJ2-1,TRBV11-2,TGTGCCAGCAGCTTAGCGGACAATGAGCAGTTCTTC,CASSLADNEQFF
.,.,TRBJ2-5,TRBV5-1,TGCGCCAGCAGCTTGGTCGGGGGAGAGACCCAGTACTTC,CASSLVGGETQYF
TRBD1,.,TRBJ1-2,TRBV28,TGTGCCAGCACTGAAGCGGGACAGGGAGGGAGGGTCTATGGCTACACCTTC,CASTEAGQGGRVYGYTF
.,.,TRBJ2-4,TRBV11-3,TGTGCCAGCAGCCCAGGGGGACAGCGGGGGGCCAAAAACATTCAGTACTTC,CASSPGGQRGAKNIQYF